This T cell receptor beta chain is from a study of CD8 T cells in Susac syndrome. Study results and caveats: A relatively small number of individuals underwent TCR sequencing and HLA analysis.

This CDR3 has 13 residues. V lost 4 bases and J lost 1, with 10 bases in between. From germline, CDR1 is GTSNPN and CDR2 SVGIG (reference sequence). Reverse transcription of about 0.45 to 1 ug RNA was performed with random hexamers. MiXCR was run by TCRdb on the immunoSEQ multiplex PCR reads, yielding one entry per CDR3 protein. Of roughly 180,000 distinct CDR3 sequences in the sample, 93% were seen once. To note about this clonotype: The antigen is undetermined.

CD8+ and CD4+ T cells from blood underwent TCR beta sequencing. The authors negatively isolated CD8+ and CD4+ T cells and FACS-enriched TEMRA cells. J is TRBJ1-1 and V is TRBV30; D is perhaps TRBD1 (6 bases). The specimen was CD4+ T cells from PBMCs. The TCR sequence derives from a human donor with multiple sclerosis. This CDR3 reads CAWIYRENTEAFF. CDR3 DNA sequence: TGTGCCTGGATCTACAGGGAGAACACTGAAGCTTTCTTT. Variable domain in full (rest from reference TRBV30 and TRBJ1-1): SQTIHQWPATLVQPVGSPLSLECTVEGTSNPNLYWYRQAAGRGLQLLFYSVGIGQISSEVPQNLSASRPQDRQFILSSKKLLLSDSGFYLCAWIYRENTEAFFGQGTRLTVV.